This T cell receptor (beta chain) was identified during a study of cytomegalovirus exposure and HLA in healthy donors. Study outcomes and limitations: In vitro data verified three CMV-associated chains as specific for CMV antigens.

Primers included in the PCR were 60 Vbeta and 13 Jbeta primers. Assay used: immunoSEQ multiplex PCR; TCRdb lists only in-frame clones, some missing. The table shows 180,000 or so clones, with roughly 88% occurring only once. Worth noting for this clone: Its target is not known.

The CDR3 extends over 16 amino acids. V dropped 6 bases and J dropped 7; count of bases not matched to a gene: 14. The germline gives CDR1 SGHRS, CDR2 YFSETQ. The chain links TRBV5-1 to TRBJ2-1, with 9 bases identical to TRBD2. The sequenced sample consisted of PBMCs. The TCR originated in a man between 18 and 29 years old in good health and CMV-seropositive. In DNA, the CDR3 is TGCGCCAGCATCCCCGGGAGCGGGGGGCTGGGGAATGAGCAGTTCTTC. As protein: CASIPGSGGLGNEQFF. The whole variable domain, filled in from reference TRBV5-1 and TRBJ2-1, reads KAGVTQTPRYLIKTRGQQVTLSCSPISGHRSVSWYQQTPGQGLQFLFEYFSETQRNKGNFPGRFSGRQFSNSRSEMNVSTLELGDSALYLCASIPGSGGLGNEQFFGPGTRLTVL.